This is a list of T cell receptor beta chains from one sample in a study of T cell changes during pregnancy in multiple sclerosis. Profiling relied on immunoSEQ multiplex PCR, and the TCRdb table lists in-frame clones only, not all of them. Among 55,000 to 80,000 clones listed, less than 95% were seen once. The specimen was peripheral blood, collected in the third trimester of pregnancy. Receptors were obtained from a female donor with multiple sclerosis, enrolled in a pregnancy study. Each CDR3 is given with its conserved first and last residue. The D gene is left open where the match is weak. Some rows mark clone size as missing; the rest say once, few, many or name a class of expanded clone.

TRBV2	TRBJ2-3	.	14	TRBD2	CASGTSGSTDTQYF	TGTGCCAGCGGGACTAGCGGAAGCACAGATACGCAGTATTTT
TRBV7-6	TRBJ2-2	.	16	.	CASSKQGSRDTGELFF	TGTGCCAGCAGCAAACAAGGGTCCAGGGACACCGGGGAGCTGTTTTTT
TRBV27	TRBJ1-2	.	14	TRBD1	CASSAWDSNYGYTF	TGTGCCAGCAGTGCCTGGGACAGCAACTATGGCTACACCTTC
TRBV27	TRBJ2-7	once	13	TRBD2	CASSLRGVYEQYF	TGTGCCAGCAGTTTACGGGGGGTCTACGAGCAGTACTTC
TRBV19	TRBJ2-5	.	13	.	CASSIRYQETQYF	TGTGCCAGTAGTATCAGGTACCAAGAGACCCAGTACTTC
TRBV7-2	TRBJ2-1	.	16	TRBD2	CGTRDYHTPSYNEQFF	TGCGGGACCCGGGACTACCATACCCCCTCATACAATGAGCAGTTCTTC
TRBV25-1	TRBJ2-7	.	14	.	CATSGTDLSYEQYF	TGTGCCACTTCCGGGACTGACCTTTCCTACGAGCAGTACTTC
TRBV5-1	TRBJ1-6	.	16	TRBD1	CASSLAPGTENSPLHF	TGCGCCAGCAGCTTGGCCCCCGGGACAGAGAATTCACCCCTCCACTTT
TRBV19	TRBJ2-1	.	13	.	CASSWDGGNEQFF	TGTGCCAGTAGTTGGGATGGGGGGAATGAGCAGTTCTTC
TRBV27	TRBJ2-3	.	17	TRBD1	CASSLGQEDLSTDTQYF	TGTGCCAGCAGTTTAGGACAGGAGGACCTTAGCACAGATACGCAGTATTTT
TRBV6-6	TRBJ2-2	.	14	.	CASSYAGETGELFF	TGTGCCAGCAGTTACGCCGGGGAAACCGGGGAGCTGTTTTTT
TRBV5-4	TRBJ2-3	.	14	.	CASSSGAGADTQYF	TGTGCCAGCAGCTCAGGGGCGGGGGCAGATACGCAGTATTTT
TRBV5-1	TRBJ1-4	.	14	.	CASSLVSLNEKLFF	TGCGCCAGCAGCTTGGTTAGCCTTAATGAAAAACTGTTTTTT
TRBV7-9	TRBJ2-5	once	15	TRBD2	CASSPSGGTQETQYF	TGTGCCAGCAGCCCTAGCGGGGGGACGCAAGAGACCCAGTACTTC
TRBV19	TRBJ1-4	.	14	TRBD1	CASSTGTVNEKLFF	TGTGCCAGTAGTACCGGGACAGTTAATGAAAAACTGTTTTTT
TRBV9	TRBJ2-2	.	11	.	CASSAAGELFF	TGTGCCAGCAGCGCGGCCGGGGAGCTGTTTTTT
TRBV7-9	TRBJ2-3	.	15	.	CASSPGLPALDTQYF	TGTGCCAGCAGCCCAGGCCTCCCCGCTCTAGATACGCAGTATTTT
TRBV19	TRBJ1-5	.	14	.	CASSISGGNQPQHF	TGTGCCAGTAGTATATCCGGAGGGAATCAGCCCCAGCATTTT
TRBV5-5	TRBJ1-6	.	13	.	CASMTEPYSPLHF	TGTGCCAGCATGACAGAACCCTATTCACCCCTCCACTTT
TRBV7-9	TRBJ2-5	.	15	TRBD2	CASSHPGLDMETQYF	TGTGCCAGCAGCCATCCGGGACTAGACATGGAGACCCAGTACTTC
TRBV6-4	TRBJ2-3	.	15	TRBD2	CASSDAGGSTDTQYF	TGTGCCAGCAGTGATGCGGGGGGGAGCACAGATACGCAGTATTTT
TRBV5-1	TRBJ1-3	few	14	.	CASSLGQAGNTIYF	TGCGCCAGCAGCTTGGGCCAGGCTGGAAACACCATATATTTT
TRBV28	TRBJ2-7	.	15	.	CASSPPSTGTYEQYF	TGTGCCAGCAGCCCTCCTTCGACAGGTACCTACGAGCAGTACTTC
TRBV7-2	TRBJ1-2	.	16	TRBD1	CASSSGQGWENYGYTF	TGTGCCAGCAGCTCGGGACAGGGATGGGAAAACTATGGCTACACCTTC
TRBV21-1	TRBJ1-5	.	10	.	CARLRQPQHF	TGTGCCCGCTTGCGTCAGCCCCAGCATTTT
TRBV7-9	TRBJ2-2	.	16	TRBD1	CASSFSRGRDTGELFF	TGTGCCAGCAGCTTTTCCAGGGGGCGGGACACCGGGGAGCTGTTTTTT
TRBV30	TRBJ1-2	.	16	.	CAWRGKGAPTNYGYTF	TGTGCCTGGAGGGGAAAAGGGGCTCCTACTAACTATGGCTACACCTTC
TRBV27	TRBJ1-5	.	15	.	CASSLRQGSNQPQHF	TGTGCCAGCAGTTTGCGGCAGGGTAGCAATCAGCCCCAGCATTTT
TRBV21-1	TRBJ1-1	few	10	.	CASRLTEAFF	TGTGCCAGCAGACTCACGGAAGCTTTCTTT
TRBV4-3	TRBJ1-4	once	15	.	CASSQYSQQEEKLFF	TGCGCCAGCAGCCAATACAGCCAACAGGAGGAAAAACTGTTTTTT
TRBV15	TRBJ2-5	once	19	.	CATSRELVRPGLHQETQYF	TGTGCCACCAGCAGAGAGTTGGTCCGGCCGGGACTGCACCAAGAGACCCAGTACTTC
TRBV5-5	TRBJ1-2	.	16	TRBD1	CASSWIPGQVNYGYTF	TGTGCCAGCAGCTGGATCCCGGGACAGGTGAACTATGGCTACACCTTC
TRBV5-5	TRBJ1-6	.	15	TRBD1	CASSPLGQVNSPLHF	TGTGCCAGCAGCCCCCTAGGACAGGTTAATTCACCCCTCCACTTT
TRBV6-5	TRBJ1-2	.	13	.	CASSFLGLVGYTF	TGTGCCAGCAGTTTCCTGGGGCTGGTGGGCTACACCTTC
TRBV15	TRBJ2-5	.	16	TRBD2	CATSRLAGGGQETQYF	TGTGCCACCAGCAGACTAGCGGGGGGCGGCCAAGAGACCCAGTACTTC
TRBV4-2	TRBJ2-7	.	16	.	CASSQGLSRGVHEQYF	TGTGCCAGCAGCCAAGGCCTGTCCAGGGGTGTCCACGAGCAGTACTTC
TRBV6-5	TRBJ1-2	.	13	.	CASRSTPNYGYTF	TGTGCCAGCAGATCGACACCTAACTATGGCTACACCTTC
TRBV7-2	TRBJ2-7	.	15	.	CASSLDQGGTYEQYF	TGTGCCAGCAGCTTAGACCAGGGGGGAACCTACGAGCAGTACTTC
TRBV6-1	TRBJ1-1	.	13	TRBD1	CASSDYRGSEAFF	TGTGCCAGCAGTGACTACAGGGGCTCTGAAGCTTTCTTT
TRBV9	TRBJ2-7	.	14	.	CASTPQKNSYEQYF	TGTGCCAGCACCCCCCAAAAAAACTCCTACGAGCAGTACTTC
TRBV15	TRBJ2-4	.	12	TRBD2	CASTGGGDIQYF	TGTGCCTCTACAGGTGGGGGGGACATTCAGTACTTC
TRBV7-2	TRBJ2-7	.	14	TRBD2	CASRPGGSSYEQYF	TGTGCCAGCAGACCGGGGGGAAGCTCCTACGAGCAGTACTTC
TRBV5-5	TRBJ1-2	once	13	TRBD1	CASRVRGRIGYTF	TGTGCCAGCAGGGTAAGGGGGCGGATTGGCTACACCTTC
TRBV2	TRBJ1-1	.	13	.	CASTNSMNTEAFF	TGTGCCAGCACTAACAGCATGAACACTGAAGCTTTCTTT
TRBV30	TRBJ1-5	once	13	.	CAWSHTGTQPQHF	TGTGCCTGGAGTCATACAGGGACTCAGCCCCAGCATTTT
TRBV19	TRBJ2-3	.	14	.	CASNFAEVTDTQYF	TGTGCCAGTAATTTTGCGGAGGTCACAGATACGCAGTATTTT
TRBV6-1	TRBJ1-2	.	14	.	CASSEGGTFYGYTF	TGTGCCAGCAGTGAGGGGGGGACCTTCTATGGCTACACCTTC
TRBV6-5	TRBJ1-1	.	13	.	CASSYGGNTEAFF	TGTGCCAGCAGTTACGGGGGCAACACTGAAGCTTTCTTT
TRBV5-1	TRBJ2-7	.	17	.	CASSSPDQGPADYEQYF	TGCGCCAGCAGCTCCCCCGATCAGGGTCCAGCAGACTACGAGCAGTACTTC
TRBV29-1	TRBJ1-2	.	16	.	CSVEGTPVGFSYGYTF	TGCAGCGTTGAGGGGACACCAGTGGGGTTCTCCTATGGCTACACCTTC
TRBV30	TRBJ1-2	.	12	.	CASGQGETDYTF	TGTGCCAGCGGGCAGGGTGAAACCGACTACACCTTC
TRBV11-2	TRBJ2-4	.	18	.	CASSTSWGDLLAKNIQYF	TGTGCCAGCAGCACTAGTTGGGGAGACCTTCTAGCCAAAAACATTCAGTACTTC